Following are 10 T cell receptor beta chains from one sample sequenced in a study of cytomegalovirus exposure and HLA in healthy donors. TCRdb's table, derived via immunoSEQ multiplex PCR, lists solely in-frame clones and lacks some. The table includes more than 85,000 clones, approximately 89% detected once. The material sequenced was PBMCs. The origin of the receptors is a woman aged 18-29 years in good health and CMV-seronegative.

The chain joins TRBV28 to TRBJ2-1; no clear D. V was cut by 3 bases and J by 5 bases, with 5 bases left in between. Germline CDR1 MDHEN, CDR2 SYDVKM. This CDR3 spans 12 amino acids. CDR3 sequence reads: CASSLRNNEQFF. The CDR3 DNA reads TGTGCCAGCAGTTTGCGCAACAATGAGCAGTTCTTC. Filled out from reference TRBV28 and TRBJ2-1, the complete variable domain reads DVKVTQSSRYLVKRTGEKVFLECVQDMDHENMFWYRQDPGLGLRLIYFSYDVKMKEKGDIPEGYSVSREKKERFSLILESASTNQTSMYLCASSLRNNEQFFGPGTRLTVL.

In DNA, the CDR3 is TGTGCCAGCAGCGGGACAGAATACAATGAGCAGTTCTTC. Protein product: CASSGTEYNEQFF. J is TRBJ2-1 and V is TRBV7-3; TRBD1 aligns across 7 bases. Germline trimming cut 5 bases from V and 4 bases from J; bases unmatched to any gene: 2. This CDR3 has 13 residues. The germline gives CDR1 SGHTA, CDR2 FQGTGA.

V gene TRBV19 combines with J gene TRBJ2-3; 9 nucleotides agree with TRBD1. Germline CDR1 and CDR2: LNHDA and SQIVND (reference sequence). This CDR3 comprises 21 residues. The J segment lost 2 bases and the V segment lost 2 bases, leaving 20 bases of the junction unmatched. The CDR3 sequence is CASSIYLLIPSDRGPTDTQYF. DNA of the CDR3: TGTGCCAGTAGTATATACCTATTAATCCCCTCGGACAGGGGCCCCACAGATACGCAGTATTTT.

V usage is TRBV5-4 and J usage is TRBJ2-2; D is perhaps TRBD1 (5 bases). CDR1 and CDR2 (germline): SGHNT, YYREEE (reference sequence). Trimming left V 2 bases short and J 2 bases short, with 10 bases between. The CDR3 is 15 residues long. The CDR3 DNA is TGTGCCAGCAGCTTCCGGTGGGGCAACACCGGGGAGCTGTTTTTT. It translates to CASSFRWGNTGELFF.

This clone turned up a few times. The chain has TRBV10-2 and TRBJ2-1, with TRBD1 matching 8 bases. Germline V gene lookup returns CDR1 WSHSY and CDR2 SAAADI. The V segment lost 5 bases and the J segment 4 bases; nucleotides outside the gene matches: 7. The length of the CDR3 is 15 residues. The CDR3 DNA reads as TGCGCCAGCAGTCACACAGGGGGTTCTTACAATGAGCAGTTCTTC. Translation gives CASSHTGGSYNEQFF.

The chain employs TRBV10-2 and TRBJ1-3; the match to TRBD1 covers 8 bases. This CDR3 has 17 amino acids. CDR1 WSHSY and CDR2 SAAADI come from the germline V gene. V lost 6 bases to trimming and J lost 11 bases; unmatched junction nucleotides: 21. The CDR3 is CASSPTPSQGGGDAIYF. The DNA of the CDR3 is TGCGCCAGCAGCCCCACACCCTCACAGGGGGGTGGTGATGCCATATATTTT.

In this sample, this clone turned up a few times. The V gene is TRBV15, the J gene TRBJ1-5; 9 bases agree with TRBD1. The CDR3 has 16 residues. With V trimmed by 0 bases and J by 5 bases, 5 bases remained unmatched. The V gene's germline CDR1 is LNHNV and CDR2 YYDKDF (reference sequence). The CDR3, as DNA: TGTGCCACCAGCAGAGATCGGACAGGGGCGTATCAGCCCCAGCATTTT. This encodes CATSRDRTGAYQPQHF.

The chain is built from TRBV28 and TRBJ1-5, with D possibly being TRBD1 (6 bases). CDR3 length: 15 amino acids. Germline V CDR1 and CDR2: MDHEN, SYDVKM. V lost 5 bases and J lost 4, with 15 bases in between. The CDR3 reads CASSPPDSNNQPQHF. CDR3 in DNA: TGTGCCAGCAGTCCACCGGACAGTAATAATCAGCCCCAGCATTTT.

The chain recombines TRBV29-1 with TRBJ2-2; 11 nucleotides agree with TRBD1. V lost 5 bases, J lost 6 bases, and 11 bases stayed unmatched. The length of the CDR3 is 16 residues. The germline gives CDR1 SQVTM, CDR2 ANQGSEA. CDR3: CSVPDGGQGESGELFF. The DNA of the CDR3 is TGCAGCGTTCCTGATGGGGGACAGGGGGAGTCCGGGGAGCTGTTTTTT.

The chain combines TRBV11-2 with TRBJ1-2, with D maybe TRBD1 (5 bases). Looked up from germline, CDR1 is SGHAT and CDR2 is FQNNGV. This CDR3 comprises 12 residues. V was clipped by 6 bases and J by 7 bases, with 12 bases between them. DNA for the CDR3: TGTGCCAGCAGGCGCGGGACGGGTGGCTACACCTTC. It codes for CASRRGTGGYTF. Complete variable domain (other parts from reference TRBV11-2 and TRBJ1-2): EAGVAQSPRYKIIEKRQSVAFWCNPISGHATLYWYQQILGQGPKLLIQFQNNGVVDDSQLPKDRFSAERLKGVDSTLKIQPAKLEDSAVYLCASRRGTGGYTFGSGTRLTVV.